The 16 T cell receptor beta chains listed next were all sequenced from one sample in a study of T cell responses to AZD1222 COVID-19 vaccine. Generated by immunoSEQ multiplex PCR, the TCRdb table keeps only in-frame clones and is missing some. The repertoire holds around 130,000 clones, roughly 86% seen once, with around 10% in the top ten. The sequencing used peripheral blood, collected on day 0 of AZD1222 vaccination. Every receptor here comes from an adult in good health.

The chain couples TRBV19 to TRBJ1-3; D uncertain. The ends were cut back, 8 bases at V and 0 bases at J, with 8 bases in the middle. The germline V gene encodes CDR1 LNHDA and CDR2 SQIVND (reference sequence). This CDR3 has 13 residues. DNA for the CDR3: TGTGCCAGTCAACTATCCTCTGGAAACACCATATATTTT. It is translated as CASQLSSGNTIYF. The complete variable domain, with remaining parts taken from reference TRBV19 and TRBJ1-3, reads DGGITQSPKYLFRKEGQNVTLSCEQNLNHDAMYWYRQDPGQGLRLIYYSQIVNDFQKGDIAEGYSVSREKKESFPLTVTSAQKNPTAFYLCASQLSSGNTIYFGEGSWLTVV.

V gene TRBV19 combines with J gene TRBJ2-5; D remains ambiguous. Germline-derived CDR1 and CDR2 are LNHDA and SQIVND (reference sequence). The CDR3 spans 15 residues. The ends were cut back, 2 bases at V and 1 base at J, with 11 bases in the middle. CDR3 protein: CASSITQASQETQYF. The DNA for the CDR3 is TGTGCCAGTAGTATAACGCAGGCGTCCCAAGAGACCCAGTACTTC.

This chain connects TRBV24-1 to TRBJ1-6, with 8 bases aligning to TRBD1. V gave up 7 bases and J gave up 9 bases; unmatched junction bases: 7. The CDR3 has 14 amino acids. Germline V gene sequence: CDR1 KGHDR, CDR2 SFDVKD. This chain's CDR3 is CATRRQGKSSPLHF. The DNA of the CDR3 is TGTGCCACCAGGAGACAGGGGAAAAGTTCACCCCTCCACTTT.

This clone is termed medium-sized. The chain recombines TRBV27 with TRBJ1-4; the match to TRBD1 covers 7 bases. There are 15 residues in the CDR3. Losses at the gene ends were 5 bases for V and 1 base for J; bases not matched to a gene: 4. CDR1 and CDR2 from the germline V gene are MNHEY and SMNVEV (reference sequence). CDR3 protein: CASSRQGRTNEKLFF. The CDR3 DNA is TGTGCCAGCAGTCGACAGGGTAGAACTAATGAAAAACTGTTTTTT. The whole variable domain, filled in from reference TRBV27 and TRBJ1-4, reads EAQVTQNPRYLITVTGKKLTVTCSQNMNHEYMSWYRQDPGLGLRQIYYSMNVEVTDKGDVPEGYKVSRKEKRNFPLILESPSPNQTSLYFCASSRQGRTNEKLFFGSGTQLSVL.

V usage is TRBV24-1 and J usage is TRBJ1-5, with unresolved D. The germline CDR1 and CDR2 sequences are KGHDR and SFDVKD. CDR3 length: 14 residues. The V and J ends lost 4 bases and 6 bases respectively, with 12 bases between them. CDR3 in amino acids: CATSDPTDGQPQHF. DNA of the CDR3: TGTGCCACCAGTGACCCGACGGACGGTCAGCCCCAGCATTTT.

The chain recombines TRBV19 with TRBJ1-1, with D unresolved. V was shortened by 4 bases and J by 3 bases, with 9 bases between the two germline ends. The CDR3 sequence is 13 residues long. CDR1 is LNHDA, CDR2 SQIVND, per germline (reference sequence). The CDR3 nucleotides are TGTGCCAGTAGTACTGTTAGGGACACTGAAGCTTTCTTT. This gives the protein CASSTVRDTEAFF.

The chain carries TRBV7-9 and TRBJ2-5; no reliable D call. The CDR3 extends over 13 amino acids. CDR1 is SEHNR and CDR2 is FQNEAQ in the germline V gene (reference sequence). V shed 6 bases and J shed 5 bases, with 13 bases lying between them. The CDR3 here is CASSPPNGETQYF. CDR3 DNA: TGTGCCAGCAGTCCCCCAAACGGGGAGACCCAGTACTTC. The whole variable domain, filled in from reference TRBV7-9 and TRBJ2-5, reads DTGVSQNPRHKITKRGQNVTFRCDPISEHNRLYWYRQTLGQGPEFLTYFQNEAQLEKSRLLSDRFSAERPKGSFSTLEIQRTEQGDSAMYLCASSPPNGETQYFGPGTRLLVL.

This sequence joins TRBV6-5 and TRBJ2-7; 10 bases line up with TRBD2. The CDR3 spans 15 residues. CDR1 and CDR2 from the germline V gene are MNHEY and SVGAGI. V lost 7 bases to trimming and J lost 3 bases; unmatched junction nucleotides: 9. CDR3 DNA sequence: TGTGCCAGCACCTGGACTAGCGGAAAGGTCTACGAGCAGTACTTC. Encoded protein: CASTWTSGKVYEQYF.

This chain connects TRBV15 to TRBJ1-4; no clear D gene. Trimming took off 0 bases at V and 7 bases at J, with 9 bases between the two ends. CDR3 size: 14 residues. Per the germline V gene, CDR1 is LNHNV and CDR2 is YYDKDF (reference sequence). CDR3 protein: CATSRDLSIEKLFF. CDR3 nucleotide sequence: TGTGCCACCAGCAGAGATCTAAGTATTGAAAAACTGTTTTTT.

The chain employs TRBV29-1 and TRBJ1-6; 7 bases match TRBD1. V trimming: 7 bases; J trimming: 5 bases; junction bases outside the gene matches: 8. From germline, CDR1 is SQVTM and CDR2 ANQGSEA. There are 14 residues in the CDR3. The CDR3 sequence is CSASFGTDNSPLHF. In nucleotides, the CDR3 is TGCAGCGCCTCATTCGGGACAGATAATTCACCCCTCCACTTT.

The V gene is TRBV5-1, the J gene TRBJ2-7, with D perhaps given as TRBD1 or TRBD2 (5 bases each). CDR1 and CDR2 (germline): SGHRS, YFSETQ. This CDR3 spans 14 amino acids. V lost 2 bases, J lost 0 bases, and 9 bases lay in between. The CDR3 DNA follows: TGCGCCAGCAGCTTCACCGGGACCTCCTACGAGCAGTACTTC. Its translation: CASSFTGTSYEQYF.

The V call is TRBV5-1, the J call TRBJ2-2; tentative D call: TRBD1 (6 bases). This CDR3 has 14 residues. Germline-derived CDR1 and CDR2 are SGHRS and YFSETQ. V was cut by 3 bases and J by 2 bases, with 8 bases left in between. The CDR3 sequence is CASSSQGNTGELFF. CDR3 DNA sequence: TGCGCCAGCAGCTCACAGGGAAACACCGGGGAGCTGTTTTTT.

The chain uses TRBV5-1 and TRBJ2-3, with 9 bases identical to TRBD2. V was pared by 4 bases and J by 4 bases, with 4 bases of the junction left unmatched. Germline-derived CDR1 and CDR2 are SGHRS and YFSETQ. The CDR3 consists of 14 residues. CDR3 sequence reads: CASSRSGSADTQYF. The DNA of the CDR3 is TGCGCCAGCAGCCGTAGCGGGAGCGCAGATACGCAGTATTTT.

The V gene is TRBV19, the J gene TRBJ1-5; 8 bases map to TRBD1. CDR1 and CDR2 (germline): LNHDA, SQIVND (reference sequence). The CDR3 spans 15 residues. V lost 1 base and J lost 5; bases outside the gene matches: 4. CDR3 DNA sequence: TGTGCCAGTAGTATAGTCGGACAGGGCCATCAGCCCCAGCATTTT. This codes for CASSIVGQGHQPQHF.

V and J are TRBV6-4 and TRBJ1-2; 7 nucleotides match TRBD1. This CDR3 comprises 16 residues. V gave up 2 bases and J gave up 4 bases; unmatched junction bases: 10. From germline, CDR1 is MRHNA and CDR2 SNTAGT. CDR3 DNA: TGTGCCAGCAGTGACACCGGACAGGCCCTAGTCTATGGCTACACCTTC. Translated: CASSDTGQALVYGYTF.

CDR3: CASSETSGGSYEQYF. The CDR3 DNA reads as TGCGCCAGCAGCGAGACTAGCGGGGGCTCCTACGAGCAGTACTTC. This chain connects TRBV5-1 to TRBJ2-7, with TRBD2 identical over 12 bases. The J segment lost 0 bases and the V segment lost 4 bases, leaving 2 bases of the junction unmatched. Germline V gene sequence: CDR1 SGHRS, CDR2 YFSETQ. The CDR3 loop spans 15 amino acids. The full variable domain, rest sourced from reference TRBV5-1 and TRBJ2-7, is KAGVTQTPRYLIKTRGQQVTLSCSPISGHRSVSWYQQTPGQGLQFLFEYFSETQRNKGNFPGRFSGRQFSNSRSEMNVSTLELGDSALYLCASSETSGGSYEQYFGPGTRLTVT.